The entry below gives a single T cell receptor beta chain sequence along with its context. As yet, its antigen is unknown. This specimen comes from a study of monozygotic twins with cystic fibrosis. Study-level background: Approximately 2.8 micrograms of fragmented DNA underwent roughly 15 PCR cycles for library preparation. Study-wide findings and caveats: Median Simpson clonality of 0.0095 suggested naive T cells predominated. Monozygotic CF twin pairs shared significantly more nucleotide-identical clonotypes than unrelated CF individuals did.

Clones were read by immunoSEQ multiplex PCR, and TCRdb kept only the in-frame ones, dropping some. The data show 30,000 to 45,000 clones, 84% seen once. Germline CDR1 is SNHLY and CDR2 is FYNNEI. Unmatched junction bases numbered 13, after V lost 6 bases and J lost 3 bases. The CDR3 is made up of 16 amino acids. This chain connects TRBV2 to TRBJ1-1; 7 bases agree with TRBD1. Sequencing was carried out using blood. The source of this sequence is a girl aged 2 to 9 with cystic fibrosis. The CDR3 loop is CASRRSGGGADTEAFF. In DNA form, the CDR3 reads TGTGCCAGCAGACGTAGCGGAGGGGGCGCTGACACTGAAGCTTTCTTT.